This T cell receptor beta chain is from a study of blood T cells in healthy people across ages (dated by TCRdb to about 2015). Some background on the complete study: In model experiments, template switching captured about one uniquely barcoded TCR beta cDNA molecule for every two T cells. To track age-related changes in TCR beta repertoire diversity, the study relied on deep sequencing normalized with unique cDNA molecular identifiers. Using the same blood draw, the study looked at two additional independent replicas of 1 million unique cDNA reads for two donors, one aged 18 to 30 and the other aged 80 or older. To avoid experimental bias, donors of different ages were distributed randomly across sequencing lanes. The donors were divided into four age groups: young (average approximately 17 years), middle-aged (approximately 39), aged (about 60) and long-lived (roughly 82). The paper's findings and limits, for the study overall: As age increased, observed TCR beta diversity per million T cells dropped in a roughly linear way, and a significant reduction was already evident by age 40. The long-lived group showed more naive CD4+ T cells, fewer expanded clones and increased TCR diversity than the aged group, suggesting age selection. Because the CMV infection status of the donors was unknown, age-related changes in expanded clonotypes may potentially have been confounded. A strong correlation was found between observed TCR beta diversity and the percentage of naive T cells measured by flow cytometry. Since profiling was done on bulk unsorted PBMCs, naive and antigen-experienced compartments could not be conclusively compared. Estimates of total diversity from one million sequenced T cells were regarded as lower bounds and underestimates.

Libraries were made using 5' RACE. The second PCR ran for about 6 to 12 cycles and used a J-beta primer mix along with a sample-barcoded 5' primer. A unique molecular identifier was introduced onto each TCR beta cDNA molecule by a template-switch 5' adaptor carrying 12 random nucleotides. At least 2.5 million CDR3-containing paired-end reads were obtained from each sample. The Mint cDNA synthesis kit, primed by a TRBC-specific oligonucleotide, was used to synthesize first-strand cDNA from all RNA. All cDNA was treated with uracil-DNA glycosylase and then went through a first 18-cycle PCR with the universal primers M1SS and BC2_uni_R. Processing in the source paper ran as follows. Normalization of each sample was performed by random selection of 1 million high-quality reads, each carrying a distinct molecular identifier. Instead of being binned into consensus sequences, reads that shared molecular identifiers were thrown out. CDR3 identification, clonotype clustering and error correction used MiTCR with a Q25 quality threshold and the strictest error-elimination algorithm. A nonparametric unseen species model with Euler transformation was used to estimate a lower bound on total TCR beta diversity. The public reads were reprocessed in TCRdb via fastp at Q25 and MiXCR, keeping in-frame beta chains. CDR3 protein sequences are deduplicated, and each keeps its most common genes and DNA. The V and J calls reflect TCRdb's pipeline rather than the authors' work. The sample table lists 1.8 million or so distinct CDR3 sequences, 30% to 40% of them with a count of one. Of the sample, 20% to 25% is held by the ten largest clones.

Donors were 40 or so systemically healthy Caucasian individuals from Russia aged roughly 6 to 90 years. Ten milliliters of peripheral blood were drawn from each donor into EDTA-treated Vacutainer tubes. Ficoll-Paque density-gradient centrifugation was used to isolate PBMCs, with at least 7 million per sample. Total RNA was extracted from PBMCs with Trizol reagent, with at least 5.5 micrograms obtained per sample. For every donor, an aliquot of PBMCs went through flow cytometry to measure the percentages of naive CD45RAhigh/CD27high T cells. From the cysteine up to the phenylalanine, the CDR3 has a length of 15 residues. Here the CDR3 DNA is all that survives: 45 bases in frame from base 1. Sequences SGHRS (CDR1) and YFSETQ (CDR2) are obtained from the germline V gene. This clonotype appeared a few times. Its antigen is not yet known. One end of the junction is discordant with germline, which a read error may explain.

The rearranged segments are TRBV5-1 and TRBJ1-2; the central 11 bases match TRBD1. The specimen sequenced was blood. The receptor's source is a human donor in good health. For the CDR3, the sequence is CANSIRTGGNYGYTF. The DNA is TGCGCCAACAGCATCCGGACAGGGGGCAACTATGGCTACACCTTC.